What follows are 26 T cell receptor beta chains derived from one specimen sequenced in a study of T cells after yellow fever vaccination. TCRdb itself ran the 5' RACE reads through MiXCR, one entry per CDR3 protein. In the table there are approximately 600,000 distinct CDR3 sequences, 9% to 15% of which are singletons. The sequenced sample was PBMCs, obtained on the day of the yellow fever booster vaccination. These receptors were obtained from a man younger than 40 who received the YFV17D yellow fever vaccine.

This clonotype has just a few counts. V is TRBV20-1 and J is TRBJ2-1; D possibly corresponds to TRBD1 (5 bases). The CDR3 loop spans 15 amino acids. Germline lookup yields CDR1 DFQATT and CDR2 SNEGSKA (reference sequence). The ends were cut back, 3 bases at V and 8 bases at J, with 20 bases in the middle. CDR3 coding DNA: TGCAGTGCTAGCCGCAGGACACTGAACAATCATGAGCAGTTCTTC. It translates to CSASRRTLNNHEQFF.

The J gene is TRBJ1-2, the V gene TRBV28, with TRBD1 as a possible D gene (6 bases). Germline assignment: CDR1 MDHEN and CDR2 SYDVKM. The CDR3 extends over 14 amino acids. Between the trimmed V and J ends, which lost 6 bases and 6 bases, there was a span of 17 bases. The CDR3 loop is CASRSTGTSHGYTF. The DNA of the CDR3 is TGTGCCAGCAGATCCACCGGGACATCCCATGGCTACACCTTC.

The rearrangement joins TRBV20-1 to TRBJ1-2; D is ambiguous. This CDR3 comprises 11 residues. Looked up from germline, CDR1 is DFQATT and CDR2 is SNEGSKA (reference sequence). Trimming pared 4 bases from V and 8 bases from J, leaving 11 bases between. The CDR3 loop reads CSANLENGYTF. The CDR3 nucleotides are TGCAGTGCTAACCTGGAGAACGGCTACACCTTC.

The chain employs TRBV12-3 or TRBV12-4 and TRBJ2-1; D is uncertain. This CDR3 spans 15 amino acids. Trimming removed 6 bases from V and 0 bases from J, with 12 bases in between. CDR3 residues: CASRTGRTSYNEQFF. The CDR3 bases are TGTGCCAGCAGGACCGGGCGGACCTCCTACAATGAGCAGTTCTTC.

Here the CDR3 DNA reads TGTGCCAGCACCCAGCAGGAGAATTCACCCCTCCACTTT. Encoded protein: CASTQQENSPLHF. The J gene is TRBJ1-6, the V gene TRBV7-9; D gene uncertain. There are 13 residues in the CDR3. Trimming took 7 bases from V and 7 from J, leaving 11 bases between them. Germline assignment: CDR1 SEHNR and CDR2 FQNEAQ (reference sequence).

This clonotype has just a few counts. This sequence joins TRBV20-1 and TRBJ2-1; D may be TRBD1 or TRBD2 (5 bases each). The CDR3 has 14 amino acids. CDR1 is DFQATT and CDR2 is SNEGSKA in the germline V gene (reference sequence). The V end was cut by 3 bases, the J end by 9 bases, with 18 bases between. The CDR3 region is CSARKDLGPGEQFF. In nucleotides, the CDR3 is TGCAGTGCTAGGAAGGACTTGGGGCCGGGTGAGCAGTTCTTC.

The chain is built from TRBV9 and TRBJ2-7; possible D gene TRBD2, 5 bases. Germline assignment: CDR1 SGDLS and CDR2 YYNGEE. V gave up 2 bases and J gave up 2 bases, with 17 bases separating them. There are 16 residues in the CDR3. CDR3 protein: CASSVAAGSPPYEQYF. CDR3 bases: TGTGCCAGCAGCGTTGCCGCGGGCAGTCCCCCCTACGAGCAGTACTTC.

The table lists this clonotype with a few counts. The chain carries TRBV20-1 and TRBJ2-1; 7 bases are shared with TRBD2. The CDR3 sequence is 17 residues long. CDR1 is DFQATT and CDR2 is SNEGSKA in the germline V gene (reference sequence). The trim removed 0 bases at V and 0 bases at J, leaving 8 bases unmatched. The CDR3 DNA reads TGCAGTGCTAGAGATCGAAGGCGGGAGAGCTCCTACAATGAGCAGTTCTTC. Its protein product is CSARDRRRESSYNEQFF.

This clonotype was observed a handful of times. This chain links TRBV28 with TRBJ1-1, with a weak D call TRBD1 (5 bases). This CDR3 is 16 amino acids long. The germline V and J ends were trimmed by 4 bases and 3 bases, with 18 bases remaining between them. Germline V gene lookup returns CDR1 MDHEN and CDR2 SYDVKM. The CDR3 is CASSSEPWGRHTEAFF. CDR3 DNA: TGTGCCAGCAGTTCGGAACCTTGGGGCAGGCACACTGAAGCTTTCTTT.

The V gene is TRBV5-1, the J gene TRBJ2-1; 11 nucleotides align to TRBD1. Germline CDR1 reads SGHRS; CDR2 reads YFSETQ. The CDR3 totals 15 residues. Losses at the gene ends were 0 bases for V and 9 bases for J; bases not matched to a gene: 5. CDR3: CASSLAPDRGPEQFF. The DNA of the CDR3 is TGCGCCAGCAGCTTGGCCCCGGACAGGGGGCCTGAGCAGTTCTTC.

This clonotype turned up a few times. The V call is TRBV4-3, the J call TRBJ2-3, with D possibly TRBD1 on 5 matching bases. Germline V CDR1 and CDR2: LGHNA, YSLEER. This CDR3 spans 18 amino acids. V lost 0 bases and J lost 0, with 16 bases in between. CDR3 region: CASSQDSVGPTSTDTQYF. The CDR3 coding sequence is TGCGCCAGCAGCCAAGATTCAGTGGGGCCTACTAGCACAGATACGCAGTATTTT.

CDR3 residues: CASSLAATSGNNEQFF. DNA of the CDR3: TGTGCCAGCAGCTTAGCCGCGACTAGCGGGAACAATGAGCAGTTCTTC. The chain has TRBV7-9 and TRBJ2-1; 11 bases fit TRBD2. J lost 5 bases, V lost 0 bases, and 3 bases had no gene match. CDR1 is SEHNR, CDR2 FQNEAQ, per germline (reference sequence). The CDR3 has 16 residues.

This clonotype was recorded a few times. The chain carries TRBV20-1 and TRBJ2-1; 10 bases map to TRBD2. CDR3 length: 19 amino acids. The J segment lost 0 bases and the V segment lost 5 bases, leaving 16 bases of the junction unmatched. Germline CDR1 DFQATT, CDR2 SNEGSKA (reference sequence). The CDR3 protein is CSAGAGSGRAVFSYNEQFF. CDR3 nucleotides: TGCAGTGCTGGGGCCGGGAGCGGGAGGGCCGTTTTCTCCTACAATGAGCAGTTCTTC.

The V and J genes are TRBV18 and TRBJ2-1; 12 nucleotides line up with TRBD2. The CDR3 totals 15 residues. The J segment lost 7 bases and the V segment lost 2 bases, leaving 3 bases of the junction unmatched. Germline assignment: CDR1 KGHSH and CDR2 LQKENI. In DNA form, the CDR3 reads TGTGCCAGCTCACCAAAGACTAGCGGGGGTAATGAGCAGTTCTTC. Translated: CASSPKTSGGNEQFF.

This chain uses TRBV4-3 with TRBJ2-1; 10 bases line up with TRBD1. From germline, CDR1 is LGHNA and CDR2 YSLEER. The junction had 11 bases not matched to a gene; V was cut back by 5 bases and J by 10 bases. The length of the CDR3 is 15 residues. The CDR3 here is CASSFTGTGVVEQFF. The CDR3 DNA reads as TGCGCCAGCAGCTTTACCGGGACAGGGGTAGTCGAGCAGTTCTTC.

This rearrangement joins TRBV25-1 to TRBJ2-5; D not resolved. The CDR3 is 13 residues long. With 6 bases removed from V and 5 bases from J, the gap between germline ends came to 13 bases. From germline, CDR1 is MGHDK and CDR2 SYGVNS. CDR3 in DNA: TGTGCCAGCAGCCGATTATCTCTGGAGACCCAGTACTTC. It encodes CASSRLSLETQYF.

In this sample, this clonotype turned up many times. The chain recombines TRBV20-1 with TRBJ2-7; the match to TRBD2 covers 8 bases. With 0 bases clipped from V and 6 bases from J, the junction kept 10 bases outside the gene matches. This CDR3 region has 15 residues. CDR1 DFQATT and CDR2 SNEGSKA come from the germline V gene (reference sequence). CDR3 residues: CSAREGIAGFSEQYF. CDR3 coding DNA: TGCAGTGCTAGAGAGGGAATAGCGGGATTCAGCGAGCAGTACTTC.

This clonotype was detected a few times. The chain couples TRBV2 to TRBJ2-3, with D possibly TRBD2 on 7 matching bases. The CDR3 is 12 amino acids. V was shortened by 11 bases and J by 6 bases, with 15 bases between the two germline ends. Per the germline V gene, CDR1 is SNHLY and CDR2 is FYNNEI. For the CDR3, the DNA is TGTGCCGGTCAAGGGGGGGATGATACGCAGTATTTT. Its protein product is CAGQGGDDTQYF. The whole variable domain, remainder taken from reference TRBV2 and TRBJ2-3, is EPEVTQTPSHQVTQMGQEVILRCVPISNHLYFYWYRQILGQKVEFLVSFYNNEISEKSEIFDDQFSVERPDGSNFTLKIRSTKLEDSAMYFCAGQGGDDTQYFGPGTRLTVL.

This clonotype was counted between two and nine times. The rearrangement links TRBV27 to TRBJ2-7; 8 bases are a match to TRBD1. V trimming: 6 bases; J trimming: 1 base; junction bases outside the gene matches: 5. CDR1 is MNHEY and CDR2 is SMNVEV in the germline V gene (reference sequence). CDR3 length: 14 residues. Written as DNA, the CDR3 is TGTGCCAGCAGGATCCGACAGGGGTCCTACGAGCAGTACTTC. Protein: CASRIRQGSYEQYF.

In this sample, this clonotype turned up a few times. The gene calls are TRBV7-9 and TRBJ1-6; 10 bases agree with TRBD1. The CDR3 totals 14 residues. With V trimmed by 3 bases and J by 8 bases, 1 base remained unmatched. Germline-derived CDR1 and CDR2 are SEHNR and FQNEAQ (reference sequence). The CDR3 bases are TGTGCCAGCAGCTTGACAGGGGGCTATTCACCCCTCCACTTT. Its translation: CASSLTGGYSPLHF.

Only a few counts were recorded for this clonotype. The gene calls are TRBV20-1 and TRBJ2-1, with D possibly matching TRBD2 (6 bases). With 7 bases removed from V and 6 bases from J, the gap between germline ends came to 13 bases. In germline, CDR1 is DFQATT, CDR2 SNEGSKA (reference sequence). This CDR3 contains 12 residues. CDR3 DNA sequence: TGCAGTGTCGGCGGGACCGTCAATGAGCAGTTCTTC. Residues: CSVGGTVNEQFF.

The chain recombines TRBV7-2 with TRBJ2-7; no clear D. V lost 0 bases and J 2 bases, leaving 14 bases between the germline ends. This CDR3 is 16 amino acids long. Germline CDR1 is SGHTA and CDR2 is FQGNSA. The CDR3 loop reads CASSLALSLSPYEQYF. For the CDR3, the DNA is TGTGCCAGCAGCTTAGCGCTCTCTCTATCCCCCTACGAGCAGTACTTC.

This clonotype was detected a few times. This chain uses TRBV10-3 with TRBJ2-7; 10 nucleotides line up with TRBD1. Germline assignment: CDR1 ENHRY and CDR2 SYGVKD. The CDR3 length is 15 residues. The junction had 9 bases not matched to a gene; V was cut back by 3 bases and J by 7 bases. CDR3 in amino acids: CAISDRDRGRREQYF. The CDR3 nucleotides read TGTGCCATCAGTGACCGCGACAGGGGGCGAAGAGAGCAGTACTTC.

In regard to this clonotype: The junction departs from germline at one end; a sequencing error may be responsible. The chain carries TRBV23-1 and TRBJ2-7, with 7 bases identical to TRBD1. TRBV23-1 counts as an open reading frame of uncertain function. The CDR3 is made up of 15 amino acids. The CDR3 sequence: CASSRRQGRTYEQYF. Here the CDR3 DNA reads TGCGCTAGCAGTCGACGACAGGGCCGTACCTACGAGCAGTACTTC.

This clonotype was picked up a small number of times. V and J are TRBV29-1 and TRBJ2-1, with D possibly being TRBD1 (6 bases). Germline V CDR1 and CDR2: SQVTM, ANQGSEA. CDR3 length: 12 amino acids. The CDR3 nucleotides read TGCAGAGTACAGGGCCTCGGGAATGAGCAGTTCTTC. Encoded protein: CRVQGLGNEQFF.

V and J are TRBV18 and TRBJ2-3, with 8 bases fitting TRBD2. The CDR3 runs to 17 residues. The junction had 16 bases not matched to a gene; V was cut back by 3 bases and J by 8 bases. The germline CDR1 and CDR2 sequences are KGHSH and LQKENI. The CDR3: CASSPEIAGGVTGTQYF. CDR3 DNA sequence: TGTGCCAGCTCACCTGAAATCGCGGGAGGTGTGACGGGTACGCAGTATTTT.